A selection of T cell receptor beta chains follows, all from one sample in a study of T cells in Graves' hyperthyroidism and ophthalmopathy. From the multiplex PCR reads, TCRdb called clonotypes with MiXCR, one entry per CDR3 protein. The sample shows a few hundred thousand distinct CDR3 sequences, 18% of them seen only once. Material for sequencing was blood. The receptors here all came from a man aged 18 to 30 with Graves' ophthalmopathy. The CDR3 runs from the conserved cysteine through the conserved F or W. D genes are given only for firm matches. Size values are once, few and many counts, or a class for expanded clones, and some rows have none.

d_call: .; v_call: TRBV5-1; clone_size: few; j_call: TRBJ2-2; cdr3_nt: TGCTCCAGCAGTTCCGGGACCTACACCGGGGAGCTGTTTTTT; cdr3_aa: CSSSSGTYTGELFF
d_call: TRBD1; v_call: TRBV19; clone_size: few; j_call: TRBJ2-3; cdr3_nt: TGTGCCAGTAGTACCCGGACAGGGAGGGATACGCAGTATTTT; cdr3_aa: CASSTRTGRDTQYF
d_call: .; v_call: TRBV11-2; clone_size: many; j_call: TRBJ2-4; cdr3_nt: TGTGCCAGCAGCTTAGTGAGAGACCCGGGAGTGACCAAAAACATTCAGTACTTC; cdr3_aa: CASSLVRDPGVTKNIQYF
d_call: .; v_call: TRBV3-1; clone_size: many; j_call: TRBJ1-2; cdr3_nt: TGTGCCAGCAGCCAACAGGCGTCTCGGGGCTACACCTTC; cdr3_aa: CASSQQASRGYTF
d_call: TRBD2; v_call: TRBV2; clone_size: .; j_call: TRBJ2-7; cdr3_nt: TGTGCCAGCAGTGCGTCTAGCGGGACCTACGAGCAGTACTTC; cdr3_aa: CASSASSGTYEQYF
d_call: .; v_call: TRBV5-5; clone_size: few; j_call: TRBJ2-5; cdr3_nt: TGTGCCAGCAGCAAGGACTTCTTTCCCCTGGAGACCCAGTACTTC; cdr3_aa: CASSKDFFPLETQYF
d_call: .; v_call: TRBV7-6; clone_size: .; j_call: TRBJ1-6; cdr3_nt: TGTGCCAGCAGTTACAGCGAAAGGAGCTATAATTCACCCCTCCACTTT; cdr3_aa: CASSYSERSYNSPLHF
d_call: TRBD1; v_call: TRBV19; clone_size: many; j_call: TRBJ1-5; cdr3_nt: TGTGCCAGTAGTGGGACAGGGGGCGGGCAGCCCCAGCATTTT; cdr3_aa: CASSGTGGGQPQHF
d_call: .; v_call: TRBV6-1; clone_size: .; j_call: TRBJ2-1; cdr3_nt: TGTGCCAGCCGGGACGGGTTGGATTTGCAGTTCTTC; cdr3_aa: CASRDGLDLQFF
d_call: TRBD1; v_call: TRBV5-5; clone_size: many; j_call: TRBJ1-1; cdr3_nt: TGTGCCAGCAGCCGGGGGGTCGGGACAGTGAACACTGAAGCTTTCTTT; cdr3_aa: CASSRGVGTVNTEAFF
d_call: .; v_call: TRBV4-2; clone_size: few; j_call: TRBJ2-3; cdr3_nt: TGTGCCAGCAGCCAAGATGTGGACTCCCCGTATTTT; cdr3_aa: CASSQDVDSPYF
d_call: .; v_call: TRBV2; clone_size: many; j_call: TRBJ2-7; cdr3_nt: TGTGCCCTGGGGATGGGGGACGCAGGCTACGAGCAGTACTTC; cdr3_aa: CALGMGDAGYEQYF
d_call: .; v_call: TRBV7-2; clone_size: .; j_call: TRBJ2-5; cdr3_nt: TGTGCCAGCAGCTTAAGTTCCGCTCTAGACCAAGAGACCCAGTACTTC; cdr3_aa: CASSLSSALDQETQYF
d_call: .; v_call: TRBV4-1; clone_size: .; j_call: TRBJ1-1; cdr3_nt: TGCGCCAGCAGCCAACCAGACATGAACACTGAAGCTTTCTTT; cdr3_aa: CASSQPDMNTEAFF
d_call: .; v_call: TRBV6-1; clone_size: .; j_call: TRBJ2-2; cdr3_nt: TGTGCCAGCAGTGATGGGGTACAGGGTAGCGGGGAGCTGTTTTTT; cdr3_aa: CASSDGVQGSGELFF
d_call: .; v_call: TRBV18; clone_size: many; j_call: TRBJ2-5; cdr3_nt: TGTGCCAGCTCACTCCTCAACAGGGAAGAGACCCAGTACTTC; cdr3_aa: CASSLLNREETQYF
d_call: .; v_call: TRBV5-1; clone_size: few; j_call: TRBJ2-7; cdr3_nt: TGCGCCAGCACTAAAATTTCGGGGCTCCTGGACGAGCAGTACTTC; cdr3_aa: CASTKISGLLDEQYF
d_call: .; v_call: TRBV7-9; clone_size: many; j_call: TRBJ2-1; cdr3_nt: TGTGCCAGCAGCCCCCCCGGGCAGGGAAACTACAATGAGCAGTTCTTC; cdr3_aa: CASSPPGQGNYNEQFF
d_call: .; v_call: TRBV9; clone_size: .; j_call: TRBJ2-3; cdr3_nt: TGTGCCAGCAGCGTAGATCCGGGCCCAGATACGCAGTATTTT; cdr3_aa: CASSVDPGPDTQYF
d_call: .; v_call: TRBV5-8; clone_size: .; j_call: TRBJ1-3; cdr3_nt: TGTGCCAGCAGTCAGGGACAAAACTCTGGAAACACCATATATTTT; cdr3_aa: CASSQGQNSGNTIYF
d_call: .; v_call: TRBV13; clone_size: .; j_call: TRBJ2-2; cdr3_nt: TGTGCCAGCAGCTCGGGTTGGGGGCGCAAGGGCGGGGAGCTGTTTTTT; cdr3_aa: CASSSGWGRKGGELFF
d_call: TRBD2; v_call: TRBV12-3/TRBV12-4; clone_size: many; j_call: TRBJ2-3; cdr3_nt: TGTGCCAGCAGATCTAGCGGGGACGGCACAGATACGCAGTATTTT; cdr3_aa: CASRSSGDGTDTQYF
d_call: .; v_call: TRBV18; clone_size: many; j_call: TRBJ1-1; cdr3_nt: TGTGCCAGCTCACCACCGGCAGGGGCAAACACTGAAGCTTTCTTT; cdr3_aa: CASSPPAGANTEAFF
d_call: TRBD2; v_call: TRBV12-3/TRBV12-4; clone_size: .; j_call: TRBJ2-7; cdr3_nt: TGTGCCAGCAGTGGGGGGGGGGTTTACGAGCAGTACTTC; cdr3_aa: CASSGGGVYEQYF
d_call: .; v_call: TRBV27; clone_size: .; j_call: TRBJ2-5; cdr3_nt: TGTGCCAGCAGTTTAATGGCTAACTTGGGGACCCAGTACTTC; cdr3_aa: CASSLMANLGTQYF
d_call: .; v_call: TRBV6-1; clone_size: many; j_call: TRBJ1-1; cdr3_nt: TGTGCCAGCAGTGGGGAGGAGCTTTTGAAAGCTTTCTTT; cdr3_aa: CASSGEELLKAFF
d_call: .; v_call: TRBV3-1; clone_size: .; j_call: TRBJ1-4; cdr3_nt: TGTGCCAGCAGCCAAGCGGGCCCGGGGGACGGGGGAAAACTGTTTTTT; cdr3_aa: CASSQAGPGDGGKLFF
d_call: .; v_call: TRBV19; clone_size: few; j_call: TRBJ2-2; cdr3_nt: TGTGCCAGTAGCCGACAGGCGCGAACCGGGGAGCTGTTTTTT; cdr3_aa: CASSRQARTGELFF